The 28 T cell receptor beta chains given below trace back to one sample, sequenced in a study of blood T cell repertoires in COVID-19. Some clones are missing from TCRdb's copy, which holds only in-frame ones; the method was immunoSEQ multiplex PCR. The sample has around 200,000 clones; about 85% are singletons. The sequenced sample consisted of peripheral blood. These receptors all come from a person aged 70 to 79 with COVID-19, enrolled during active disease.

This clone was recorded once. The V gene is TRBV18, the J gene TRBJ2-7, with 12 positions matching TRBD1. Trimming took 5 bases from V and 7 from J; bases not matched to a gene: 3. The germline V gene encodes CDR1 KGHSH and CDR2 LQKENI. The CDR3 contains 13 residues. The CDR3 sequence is CASSGTGGVEQYF. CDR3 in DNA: TGTGCCAGCTCAGGGACAGGGGGCGTGGAGCAGTACTTC. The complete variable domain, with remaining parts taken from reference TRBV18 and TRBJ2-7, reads NAGVMQNPRHLVRRRGQEARLRCSPMKGHSHVYWYRQLPEEGLKFMVYLQKENIIDESGMPKERFSAEFPKEGPSILRIQQVVRGDSAAYFCASSGTGGVEQYFGPGTRLTVT.

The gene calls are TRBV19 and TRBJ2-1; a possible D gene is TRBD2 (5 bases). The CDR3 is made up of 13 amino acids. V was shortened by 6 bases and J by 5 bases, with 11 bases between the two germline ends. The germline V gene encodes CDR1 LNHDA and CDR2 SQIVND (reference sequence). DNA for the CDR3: TGTGCCAGTAGGCCGGACTGGGACAATGAGCAGTTCTTC. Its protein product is CASRPDWDNEQFF.

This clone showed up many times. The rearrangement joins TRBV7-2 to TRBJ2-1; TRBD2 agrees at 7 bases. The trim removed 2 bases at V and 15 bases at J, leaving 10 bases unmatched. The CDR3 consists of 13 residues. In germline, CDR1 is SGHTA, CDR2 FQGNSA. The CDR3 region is CASSLLERGPAFF. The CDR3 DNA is TGTGCCAGCAGCTTACTAGAGCGGGGACCGGCGTTCTTC.

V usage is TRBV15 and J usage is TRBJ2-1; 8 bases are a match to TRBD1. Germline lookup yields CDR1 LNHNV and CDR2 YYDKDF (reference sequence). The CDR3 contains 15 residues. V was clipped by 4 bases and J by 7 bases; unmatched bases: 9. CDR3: CATSKPGGVLNEQFF. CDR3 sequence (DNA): TGTGCCACCAGCAAACCAGGGGGCGTTTTAAATGAGCAGTTCTTC.

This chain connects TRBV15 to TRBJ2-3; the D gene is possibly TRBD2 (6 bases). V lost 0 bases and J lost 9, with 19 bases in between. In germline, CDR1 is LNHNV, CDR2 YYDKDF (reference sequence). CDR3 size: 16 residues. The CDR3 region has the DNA TGTGCCACCAGCAGAGATAGAGGGATGGGCGGGAACACGCAGTATTTT. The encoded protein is CATSRDRGMGGNTQYF.

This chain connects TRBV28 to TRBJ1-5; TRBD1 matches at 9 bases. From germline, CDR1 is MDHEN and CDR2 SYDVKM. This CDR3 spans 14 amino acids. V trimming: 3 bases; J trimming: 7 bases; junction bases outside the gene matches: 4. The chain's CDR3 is CASSFGTGRQPQHF. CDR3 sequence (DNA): TGTGCCAGCAGTTTCGGGACAGGGAGGCAGCCCCAGCATTTT.

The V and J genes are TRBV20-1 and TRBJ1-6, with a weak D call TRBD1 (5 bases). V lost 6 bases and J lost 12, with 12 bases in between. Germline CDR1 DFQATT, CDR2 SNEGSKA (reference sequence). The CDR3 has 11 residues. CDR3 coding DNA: TGCAGTGCGTCAAGGGGAGGACCCCTCCACTTT. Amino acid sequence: CSASRGGPLHF.

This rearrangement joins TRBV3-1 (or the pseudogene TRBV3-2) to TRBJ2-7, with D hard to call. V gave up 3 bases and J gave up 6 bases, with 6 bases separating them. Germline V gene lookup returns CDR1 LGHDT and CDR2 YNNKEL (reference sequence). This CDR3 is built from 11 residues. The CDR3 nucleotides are TGTGCCAGCAGCCATCGAGGCGAGCAGTACTTC. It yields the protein CASSHRGEQYF.

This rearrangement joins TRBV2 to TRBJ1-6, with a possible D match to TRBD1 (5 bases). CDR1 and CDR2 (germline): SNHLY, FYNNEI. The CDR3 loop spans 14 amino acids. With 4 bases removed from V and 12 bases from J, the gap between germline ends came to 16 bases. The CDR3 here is CASSGQGLALPLHF. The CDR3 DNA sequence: TGTGCCAGCAGTGGTCAGGGCCTGGCACTACCCCTCCACTTT.

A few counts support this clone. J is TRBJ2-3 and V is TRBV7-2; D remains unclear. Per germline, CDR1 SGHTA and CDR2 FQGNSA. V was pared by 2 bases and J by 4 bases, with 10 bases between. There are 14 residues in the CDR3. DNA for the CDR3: TGTGCCAGCAGCTTACCCCCGTATTCAGATACGCAGTATTTT. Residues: CASSLPPYSDTQYF.

The CDR3 loop is CATSRLRGFNEKLFF. Here the CDR3 DNA reads TGTGCCACCAGCAGGCTCAGGGGATTTAATGAAAAACTGTTTTTT. The chain links TRBV15 to TRBJ1-4; maybe TRBD1 (6 bases). Germline V CDR1 and CDR2: LNHNV, YYDKDF (reference sequence). The CDR3 sequence is 15 residues long. V gave up 3 bases and J gave up 4 bases, with 12 bases separating them.

This chain's CDR3 is CASRPRTTPREQYF. The CDR3 region has the DNA TGTGCCAGCAGGCCACGGACAACCCCCCGCGAGCAGTACTTC. The chain is built from TRBV6-6 and TRBJ2-7, with D possibly TRBD1 on 5 matching bases. The V end was cut by 6 bases, the J end by 6 bases, with 18 bases between. The CDR3 runs to 14 residues. Germline V gives CDR1 MNHNY, CDR2 SVGAGI (reference sequence).

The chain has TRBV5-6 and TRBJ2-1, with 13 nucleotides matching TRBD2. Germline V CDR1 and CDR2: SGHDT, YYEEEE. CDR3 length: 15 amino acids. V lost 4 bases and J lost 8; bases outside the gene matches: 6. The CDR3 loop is CASSPRLAGGHEQFF. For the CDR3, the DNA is TGTGCCAGCAGCCCGCGACTAGCGGGGGGCCATGAGCAGTTCTTC.

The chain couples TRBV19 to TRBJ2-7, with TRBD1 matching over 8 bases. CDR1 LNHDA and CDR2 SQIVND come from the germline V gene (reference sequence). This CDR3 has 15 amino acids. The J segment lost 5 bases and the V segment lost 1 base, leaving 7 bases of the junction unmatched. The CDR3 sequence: CASSIVRQGSDEQYF. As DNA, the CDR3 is TGTGCCAGTAGTATAGTCAGACAGGGGAGCGACGAGCAGTACTTC.

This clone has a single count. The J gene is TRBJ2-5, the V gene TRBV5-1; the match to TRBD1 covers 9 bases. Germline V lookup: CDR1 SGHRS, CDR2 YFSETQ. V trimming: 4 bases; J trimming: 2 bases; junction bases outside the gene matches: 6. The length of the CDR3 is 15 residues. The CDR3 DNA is TGCGCCAGCAGCCAGACAGGGGGTGGACAAGAGACCCAGTACTTC. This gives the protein CASSQTGGGQETQYF. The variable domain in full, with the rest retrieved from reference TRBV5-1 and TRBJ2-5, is KAGVTQTPRYLIKTRGQQVTLSCSPISGHRSVSWYQQTPGQGLQFLFEYFSETQRNKGNFPGRFSGRQFSNSRSEMNVSTLELGDSALYLCASSQTGGGQETQYFGPGTRLLVL.

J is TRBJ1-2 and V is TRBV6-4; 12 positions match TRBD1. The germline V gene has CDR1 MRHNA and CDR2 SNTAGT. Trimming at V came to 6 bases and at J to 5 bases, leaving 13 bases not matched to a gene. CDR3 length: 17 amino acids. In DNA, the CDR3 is TGTGCCAGCAGGGAAGTGTGGGGACAGGGGGCGTTTTATGGCTACACCTTC. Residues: CASREVWGQGAFYGYTF.

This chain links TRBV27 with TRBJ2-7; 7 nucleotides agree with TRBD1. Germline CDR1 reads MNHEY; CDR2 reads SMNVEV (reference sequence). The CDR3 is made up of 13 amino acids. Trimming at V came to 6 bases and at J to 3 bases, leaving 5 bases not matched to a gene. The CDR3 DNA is TGTGCCAGCAGGCCCGGGACAGTCTACGAGCAGTACTTC. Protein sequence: CASRPGTVYEQYF.

The CDR3 is CASSVHSGAFQETQYF. CDR3 in DNA: TGTGCCAGCAGCGTACATAGCGGGGCCTTTCAAGAGACCCAGTACTTC. The chain has TRBV9 and TRBJ2-5; 8 bases are shared with TRBD2. CDR1 is SGDLS and CDR2 is YYNGEE in the germline V gene. Trimming cost V 1 base and J 2 bases; bases outside gene matches: 7. The CDR3 loop spans 16 amino acids.

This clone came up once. The CDR3 bases are TGTGCCAGTAGTAGAACTAGCCGGGAGACCCAGTACTTC. Protein: CASSRTSRETQYF. The chain is built from TRBV19 and TRBJ2-5; perhaps TRBD2 as D (6 bases). The germline V and J ends were trimmed by 4 bases and 5 bases, with 11 bases remaining between them. The CDR3 has 13 amino acids. Germline-derived CDR1 and CDR2 are LNHDA and SQIVND (reference sequence).

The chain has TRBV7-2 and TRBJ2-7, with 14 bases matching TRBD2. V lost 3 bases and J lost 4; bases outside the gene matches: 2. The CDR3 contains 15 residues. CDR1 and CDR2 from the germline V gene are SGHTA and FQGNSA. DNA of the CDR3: TGTGCCAGCAGCTTGTGGACTAGCGGGAGGTACGAGCAGTACTTC. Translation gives CASSLWTSGRYEQYF. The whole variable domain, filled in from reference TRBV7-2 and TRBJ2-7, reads GAGVSQSPSNKVTEKGKDVELRCDPISGHTALYWYRQSLGQGLEFLIYFQGNSAPDKSGLPSDRFSAERTGGSVSTLTIQRTQQEDSAVYLCASSLWTSGRYEQYFGPGTRLTVT.

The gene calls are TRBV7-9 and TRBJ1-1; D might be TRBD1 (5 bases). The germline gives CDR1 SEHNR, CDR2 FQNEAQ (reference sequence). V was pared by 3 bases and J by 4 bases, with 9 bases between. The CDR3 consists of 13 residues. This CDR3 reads CASSFRVSTEAFF. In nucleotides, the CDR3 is TGTGCCAGCAGCTTCAGGGTTTCCACTGAAGCTTTCTTT.

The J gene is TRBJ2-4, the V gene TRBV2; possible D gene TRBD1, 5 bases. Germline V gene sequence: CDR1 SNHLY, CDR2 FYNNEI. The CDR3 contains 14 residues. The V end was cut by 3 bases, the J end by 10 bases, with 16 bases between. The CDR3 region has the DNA TGTGCCAGCAGTGATGGCAGGGCCAGGGAAATTCAGTACTTC. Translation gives CASSDGRAREIQYF.

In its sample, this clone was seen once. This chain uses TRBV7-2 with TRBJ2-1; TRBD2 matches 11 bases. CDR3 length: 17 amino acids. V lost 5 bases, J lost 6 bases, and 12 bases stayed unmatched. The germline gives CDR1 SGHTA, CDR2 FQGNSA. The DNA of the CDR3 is TGTGCCAGCAGCCGGTCCTCAACTAGCGGGAGAACCAATGAGCAGTTCTTC. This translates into CASSRSSTSGRTNEQFF.

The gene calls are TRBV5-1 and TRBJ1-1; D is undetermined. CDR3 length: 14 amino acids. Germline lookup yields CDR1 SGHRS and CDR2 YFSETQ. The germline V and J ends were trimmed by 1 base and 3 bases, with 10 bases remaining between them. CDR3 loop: CASSLSPGYTEAFF. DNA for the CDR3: TGCGCCAGCAGCTTGTCACCAGGATACACTGAAGCTTTCTTT.

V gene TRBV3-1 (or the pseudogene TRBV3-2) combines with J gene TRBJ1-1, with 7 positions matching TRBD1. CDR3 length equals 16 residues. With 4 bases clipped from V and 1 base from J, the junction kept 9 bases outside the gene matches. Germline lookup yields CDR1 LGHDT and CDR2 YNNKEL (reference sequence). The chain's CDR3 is CASSPRRQGGNTEAFF. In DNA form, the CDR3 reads TGTGCCAGCAGCCCCCGTAGACAGGGCGGGAACACTGAAGCTTTCTTT.

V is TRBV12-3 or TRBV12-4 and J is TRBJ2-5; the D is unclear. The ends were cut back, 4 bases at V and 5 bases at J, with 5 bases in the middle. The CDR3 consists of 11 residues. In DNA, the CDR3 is TGTGCCAGCAGTTCCCGGGAGACCCAGTACTTC. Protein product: CASSSRETQYF.

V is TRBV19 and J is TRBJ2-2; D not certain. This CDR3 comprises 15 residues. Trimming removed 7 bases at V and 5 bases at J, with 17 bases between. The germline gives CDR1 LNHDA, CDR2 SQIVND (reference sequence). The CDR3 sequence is CASTRDGEWTGELFF. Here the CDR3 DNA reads TGTGCCAGTACTCGCGACGGAGAGTGGACCGGGGAGCTGTTTTTT.

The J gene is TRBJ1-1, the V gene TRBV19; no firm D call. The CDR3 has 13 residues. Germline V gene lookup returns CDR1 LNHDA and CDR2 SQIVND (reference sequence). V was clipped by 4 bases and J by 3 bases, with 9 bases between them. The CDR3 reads CASSRTDYTEAFF. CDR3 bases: TGTGCCAGTAGTAGAACCGACTACACTGAAGCTTTCTTT.